These 21 T cell receptor beta chains came from one sample sequenced in a study of T cell repertoires in cytomegalovirus infection. No cognate antigen is known for these TCRs. Via MiXCR, TCRdb re-called the reads, giving one row per CDR3 protein. The sample includes approximately 390,000 distinct CDR3 sequences, approximately 30% of them seen just once. Sequenced material: cultured PBMCs, taken from culture after CMV antigen stimulation. Receptor source: a human donor in good health (CMV status not recorded). Some clones in this sample may be carry-over from other donors' samples.

The chain is built from TRBV2 and TRBJ1-2; D call uncertain. V lost 1 base and J lost 4, with 7 bases in between. The CDR3 totals 13 residues. In germline, CDR1 is SNHLY, CDR2 FYNNEI. The CDR3 region has the DNA TGTGCCAGCAGTGAAGTGGCAGTCTATGGCTACACCTTC. This translates into CASSEVAVYGYTF.

This chain joins TRBV7-2 and TRBJ1-4, with 9 bases that match TRBD1. Looked up from germline, CDR1 is SGHTA and CDR2 is FQGNSA. CDR3 length equals 16 residues. J lost 7 bases, V lost 3 bases, and 9 bases had no gene match. The CDR3 is CASSLTWTGALEKLFF. The CDR3 bases are TGTGCCAGCAGCTTGACCTGGACAGGGGCTCTTGAAAAACTGTTTTTT. Drawing the rest from reference TRBV7-2 and TRBJ1-4, the complete variable domain is GAGVSQSPSNKVTEKGKDVELRCDPISGHTALYWYRQSLGQGLEFLIYFQGNSAPDKSGLPSDRFSAERTGGSVSTLTIQRTQQEDSAVYLCASSLTWTGALEKLFFGSGTQLSVL.

The chain carries TRBV27 and TRBJ2-7, with 10 positions matching TRBD2. This CDR3 comprises 17 residues. The germline V gene encodes CDR1 MNHEY and CDR2 SMNVEV (reference sequence). The ends lost 4 bases at V and 2 bases at J; junction bases unmatched: 11. CDR3 bases: TGTGCCAGCAGTTCTAGCGGGAGTTTTTATGGCACCTACGAGCAGTACTTC. Its protein product is CASSSSGSFYGTYEQYF.

The chain combines TRBV19 with TRBJ1-2; TRBD1 matches at 7 bases. CDR1 and CDR2 (germline): LNHDA, SQIVND (reference sequence). The ends lost 5 bases at V and 4 bases at J; junction bases unmatched: 16. The CDR3 is 17 residues long. The CDR3 nucleotides are TGTGCCAGTAGTCTTCGGGGACAGAAGGTCGATTTCTATGGCTACACCTTC. Translation gives CASSLRGQKVDFYGYTF.

This sequence joins TRBV6-5 and TRBJ1-2, with D tentatively TRBD1 (5 bases). Germline V CDR1 and CDR2: MNHEY, SVGAGI. Deletions cut 0 bases from V and 3 bases from J, with 8 bases between. The CDR3 covers 14 residues. The CDR3, as DNA: TGTGCCAGCAGTTACTCAGGGGTTTACTATGGCTACACCTTC. Its protein is CASSYSGVYYGYTF.

The V call is TRBV12-3 or TRBV12-4, the J call TRBJ2-1; tentative D call: TRBD2 (5 bases). This CDR3 is built from 14 residues. V was trimmed by 6 bases and J by 4 bases, leaving 13 bases between them. CDR3 in DNA: TGTGCCAGCAGGATTCTGGGGAGTTACAATGAGCAGTTCTTC. Its protein product is CASRILGSYNEQFF.

The V and J genes are TRBV5-4 and TRBJ2-7; the D is unclear. The CDR3 loop spans 13 amino acids. CDR1 is SGHNT and CDR2 is YYREEE in the germline V gene (reference sequence). The V end lost 0 bases, the J end lost 0 bases, and 4 bases lay between the germline ends. The CDR3 DNA sequence: TGTGCCAGCAGCTTGGTTGGCTCCTACGAGCAGTACGTC. Amino acids: CASSLVGSYEQYV.

The chain joins TRBV7-9 to TRBJ2-5, with D uncertain. This CDR3 is built from 13 residues. Germline V gives CDR1 SEHNR, CDR2 FQNEAQ (reference sequence). Trimming removed 1 base at V and 6 bases at J, with 9 bases between. CDR3 DNA sequence: TGTGCCAGCAGCTTAGAGCTAGTCCAGACCCAGTACTTC. It yields the protein CASSLELVQTQYF.

This clonotype has just a few counts. The V call is TRBV7-2, the J call TRBJ1-1, with 7 nucleotides matching TRBD1. In germline, CDR1 is SGHTA, CDR2 FQGNSA. Losses at the gene ends were 5 bases for V and 1 base for J; bases not matched to a gene: 7. The CDR3 spans 15 residues. Here the CDR3 DNA reads TGTGCCAGCAGCACCACCGGGACAGCGAACACTGAAGCTTTCTTT. Amino acid sequence: CASSTTGTANTEAFF.

This clonotype was counted a few times. The chain links TRBV19 to TRBJ1-2; 8 bases are shared with TRBD1. Germline V gives CDR1 LNHDA, CDR2 SQIVND (reference sequence). This CDR3 has 15 residues. V trimming: 0 bases; J trimming: 7 bases; junction bases outside the gene matches: 7. CDR3 sequence: CASSIERTGNRGYTF. The CDR3 DNA reads TGTGCCAGTAGTATAGAACGGACAGGGAATCGTGGCTACACCTTC.

V is TRBV7-2 and J is TRBJ2-5; D remains unclear. Germline-derived CDR1 and CDR2 are SGHTA and FQGNSA. Trimming took 1 base from V and 4 from J, leaving 13 bases between them. CDR3 size: 15 residues. This CDR3 reads CASSLERILRETQYF. The DNA for the CDR3 is TGTGCCAGCAGCTTAGAACGGATTCTTCGAGAGACCCAGTACTTC.

This clonotype was seen at least ten times. The gene calls are TRBV28 and TRBJ2-4, with TRBD1 matching over 7 bases. J lost 10 bases, V lost 6 bases, and 9 bases had no gene match. The CDR3 totals 13 residues. Germline V gene data show CDR1 as MDHEN and CDR2 as SYDVKM. CDR3 DNA: TGTGCCAGCAGGGCCGACAGGGTAGGAATTCAGTACTTC. Encoded protein: CASRADRVGIQYF. The variable domain in full, completed from reference TRBV28 and TRBJ2-4, reads DVKVTQSSRYLVKRTGEKVFLECVQDMDHENMFWYRQDPGLGLRLIYFSYDVKMKEKGDIPEGYSVSREKKERFSLILESASTNQTSMYLCASRADRVGIQYFGAGTRLSVL.

The chain links TRBV29-1 to TRBJ2-6; D is unresolved. The CDR3 length is 13 residues. The V gene lost 6 bases and the J gene lost 1 base, with 7 bases spanning the gap. Germline V CDR1 and CDR2: SQVTM, ANQGSEA. The CDR3 region is CSVSSSGANVLTF. The CDR3 nucleotides are TGCAGCGTCTCAAGTTCTGGGGCCAACGTCCTGACTTTC.

A few counts support this clonotype. The chain is built from TRBV11-2 and TRBJ1-1, with D perhaps matching TRBD1 (5 bases). In germline, CDR1 is SGHAT, CDR2 FQNNGV. Trimming shortened V by 6 bases and J by 1 base, and 12 bases separated the two germline ends. The CDR3 runs to 14 residues. In DNA form, the CDR3 reads TGTGCCAGCAGGCGGGGGGTGACGAACACTGAAGCTTTCTTT. Translated, it gives CASRRGVTNTEAFF. The complete variable domain, with remaining parts taken from reference TRBV11-2 and TRBJ1-1, reads EAGVAQSPRYKIIEKRQSVAFWCNPISGHATLYWYQQILGQGPKLLIQFQNNGVVDDSQLPKDRFSAERLKGVDSTLKIQPAKLEDSAVYLCASRRGVTNTEAFFGQGTRLTVV.

The gene calls are TRBV5-6 and TRBJ2-1, with 9 bases identical to TRBD1. Unmatched junction bases numbered 6, after V lost 0 bases and J lost 8 bases. Germline V gene data show CDR1 as SGHDT and CDR2 as YYEEEE. This CDR3 is 15 amino acids long. The CDR3, as DNA: TGTGCCAGCAGCTTGGATGGGACAGGGAAGGATGAGCAGTTCTTC. Its translation is CASSLDGTGKDEQFF.

This chain connects TRBV28 to TRBJ2-2; D may be TRBD1 or TRBD2 (5 bases each). The CDR3 runs to 15 residues. CDR1 and CDR2 (germline): MDHEN, SYDVKM. Trimming removed 7 bases from V and 3 bases from J, with 15 bases in between. CDR3 bases: TGTGCCAGCAACGTAGGGACCAGCCACACCGGGGAGCTGTTTTTT. Encoded protein: CASNVGTSHTGELFF.

CDR3 in DNA: TGTGCCAGCAGTCGGCAGGGGGCAGATACGCAGTATTTT. Residues: CASSRQGADTQYF. The chain has TRBV6-2 or TRBV6-3 and TRBJ2-3; 7 bases are shared with TRBD1. Germline CDR1 MNHEY, CDR2 SVGEGT. V shed 5 bases, J shed 4 bases, and the junction held 3 bases outside the gene matches. The CDR3 runs 13 residues.

This clonotype was seen more than once but under ten times. The V and J genes are TRBV5-1 and TRBJ2-3, with TRBD1 matching 8 bases. The CDR3 sequence is 17 residues long. Germline V CDR1 and CDR2: SGHRS, YFSETQ. V was clipped by 1 base and J by 0 bases; unmatched bases: 7. DNA of the CDR3: TGCGCCAGCAGCTTGATCACAGGGGGTACAAGCACAGATACGCAGTATTTT. Amino acids: CASSLITGGTSTDTQYF.

This rearrangement joins TRBV10-3 to TRBJ2-1; D unresolved. This CDR3 has 13 residues. CDR1 and CDR2 from the germline V gene are ENHRY and SYGVKD. V lost 2 bases, J lost 6 bases, and 8 bases lay in between. CDR3 sequence reads: CAISEPLSNEQFF. CDR3 DNA: TGTGCCATCAGTGAGCCCCTCTCCAATGAGCAGTTCTTC.

The gene calls are TRBV5-1 and TRBJ2-3; D is perhaps TRBD1 or TRBD2 (6 bases each). V lost 2 bases, J lost 5 bases, and 15 bases lay in between. CDR3 length: 15 residues. The V gene's germline CDR1 is SGHRS and CDR2 YFSETQ. The CDR3 loop reads CASSFLGGFGDTQYF. The CDR3 nucleotides are TGCGCCAGCAGCTTTCTAGGGGGGTTTGGAGATACGCAGTATTTT. Full variable domain (missing parts from reference TRBV5-1 and TRBJ2-3): KAGVTQTPRYLIKTRGQQVTLSCSPISGHRSVSWYQQTPGQGLQFLFEYFSETQRNKGNFPGRFSGRQFSNSRSEMNVSTLELGDSALYLCASSFLGGFGDTQYFGPGTRLTVL.

The gene calls are TRBV20-1 and TRBJ1-1; D unclear. The germline gives CDR1 DFQATT, CDR2 SNEGSKA (reference sequence). V was clipped by 3 bases and J by 6 bases, with 8 bases between them. The CDR3 runs to 11 residues. The CDR3: CSASNSPEAFF. As DNA, the CDR3 is TGCAGTGCTAGCAACAGCCCTGAAGCTTTCTTT.